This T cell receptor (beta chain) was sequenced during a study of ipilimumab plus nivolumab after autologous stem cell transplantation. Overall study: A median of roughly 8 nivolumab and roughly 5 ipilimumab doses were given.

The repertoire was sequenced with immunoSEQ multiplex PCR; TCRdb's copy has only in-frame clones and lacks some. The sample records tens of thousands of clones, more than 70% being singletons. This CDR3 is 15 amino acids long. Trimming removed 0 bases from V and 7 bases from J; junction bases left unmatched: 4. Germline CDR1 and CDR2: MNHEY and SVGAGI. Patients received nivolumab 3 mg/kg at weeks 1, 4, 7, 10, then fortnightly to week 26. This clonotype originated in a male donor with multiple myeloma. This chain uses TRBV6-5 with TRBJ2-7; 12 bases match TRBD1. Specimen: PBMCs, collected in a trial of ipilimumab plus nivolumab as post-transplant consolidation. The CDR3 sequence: CASSYSGQGAWEQYF. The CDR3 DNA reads TGTGCCAGCAGTTACTCGGGACAGGGGGCATGGGAGCAGTACTTC.